A single TCR beta chain is shown here with its context. Its specificity is unknown. Primers for the PCR totalled 60 Vbeta and 13 Jbeta. Using immunoSEQ multiplex PCR, the repertoire was profiled, and TCRdb retains in-frame clones only, with some absent. The data contain 76,000 or so clones, around 70% of them singletons. The sample is drawn from a study of cytomegalovirus exposure and HLA in healthy donors. Study results and limitations: The study flagged about 160 TCR beta chains as cytomegalovirus-associated.

Sequencing was done on a sample of PBMCs. This clonotype was sampled from a woman aged 40 to 50 in good health and CMV-seropositive.

The CDR3 DNA is TGTGCCAGTAGTGACTTGACGGCAATCGGAGGTGGTTTTGGTCGCGATCAGCCCCAGCATTTT. Its translation: CASSDLTAIGGGFGRDQPQHF. V and J are TRBV19 and TRBJ1-5; D gene ambiguous. The CDR3 consists of 21 residues. Deletions cut 5 bases from V and 5 bases from J, with 34 bases between. Germline CDR1 reads LNHDA; CDR2 reads SQIVND (reference sequence).